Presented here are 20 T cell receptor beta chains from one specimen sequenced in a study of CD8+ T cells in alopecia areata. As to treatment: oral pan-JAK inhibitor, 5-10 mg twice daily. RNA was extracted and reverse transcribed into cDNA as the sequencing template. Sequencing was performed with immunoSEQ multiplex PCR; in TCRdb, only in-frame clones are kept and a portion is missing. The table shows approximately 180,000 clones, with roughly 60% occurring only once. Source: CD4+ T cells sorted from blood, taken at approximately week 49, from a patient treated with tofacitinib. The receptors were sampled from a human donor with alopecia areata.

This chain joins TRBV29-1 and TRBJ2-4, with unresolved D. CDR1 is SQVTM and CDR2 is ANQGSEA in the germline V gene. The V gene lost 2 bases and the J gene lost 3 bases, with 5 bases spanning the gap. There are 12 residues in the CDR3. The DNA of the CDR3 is TGCAGCGTTGAACTCGGCAAAAACATTCAGTACTTC. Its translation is CSVELGKNIQYF.

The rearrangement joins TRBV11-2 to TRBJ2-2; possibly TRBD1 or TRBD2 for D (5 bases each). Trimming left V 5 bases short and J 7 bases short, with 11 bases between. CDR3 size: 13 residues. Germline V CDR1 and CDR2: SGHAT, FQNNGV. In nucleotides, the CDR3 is TGTGCCAGCAGCGTCGTGAGGGGCGGGGAGCTGTTTTTT. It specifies CASSVVRGGELFF. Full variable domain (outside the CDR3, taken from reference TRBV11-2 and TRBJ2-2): EAGVAQSPRYKIIEKRQSVAFWCNPISGHATLYWYQQILGQGPKLLIQFQNNGVVDDSQLPKDRFSAERLKGVDSTLKIQPAKLEDSAVYLCASSVVRGGELFFGEGSRLTVL.

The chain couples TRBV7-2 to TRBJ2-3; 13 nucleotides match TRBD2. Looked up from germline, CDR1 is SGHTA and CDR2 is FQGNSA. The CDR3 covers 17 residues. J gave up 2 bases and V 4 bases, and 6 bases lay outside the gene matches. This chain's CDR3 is CASSSGLAGATTDTQYF. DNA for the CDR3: TGTGCCAGCAGCTCTGGACTAGCGGGGGCGACCACAGATACGCAGTATTTT.

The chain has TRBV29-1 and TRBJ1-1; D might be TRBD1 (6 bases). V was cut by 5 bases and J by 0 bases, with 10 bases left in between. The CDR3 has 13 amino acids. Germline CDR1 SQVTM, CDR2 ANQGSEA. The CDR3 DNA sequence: TGCAGCGTTTCGGACAGAATGAACACTGAAGCTTTCTTT. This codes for CSVSDRMNTEAFF.

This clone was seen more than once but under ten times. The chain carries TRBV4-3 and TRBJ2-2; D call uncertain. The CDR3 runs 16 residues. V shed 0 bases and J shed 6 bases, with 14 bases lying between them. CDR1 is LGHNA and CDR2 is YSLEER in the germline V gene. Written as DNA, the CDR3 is TGCGCCAGCAGCCAAGAGGCCGGCAAAGGGTCCGGGGAGCTGTTTTTT. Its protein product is CASSQEAGKGSGELFF.

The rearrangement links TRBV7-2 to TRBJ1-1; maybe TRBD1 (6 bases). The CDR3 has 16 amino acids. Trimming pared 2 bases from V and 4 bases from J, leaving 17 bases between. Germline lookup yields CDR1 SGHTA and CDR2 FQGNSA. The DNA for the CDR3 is TGTGCCAGCAGCTTATTCAGGGTCTTAGGGGGCACTGAAGCTTTCTTT. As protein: CASSLFRVLGGTEAFF.

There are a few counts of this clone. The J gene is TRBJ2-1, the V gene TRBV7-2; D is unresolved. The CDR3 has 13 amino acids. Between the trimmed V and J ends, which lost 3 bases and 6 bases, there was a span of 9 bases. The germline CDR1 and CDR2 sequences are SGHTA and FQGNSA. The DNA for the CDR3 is TGTGCCAGCAGCTTGCGACTTGTCAATGAGCAGTTCTTC. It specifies CASSLRLVNEQFF.

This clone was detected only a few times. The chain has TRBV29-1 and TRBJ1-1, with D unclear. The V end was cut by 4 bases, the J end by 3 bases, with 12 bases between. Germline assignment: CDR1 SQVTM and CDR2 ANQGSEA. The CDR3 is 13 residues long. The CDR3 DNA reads TGCAGCGTTGTTTCTCGCGCGGACACTGAAGCTTTCTTT. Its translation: CSVVSRADTEAFF.

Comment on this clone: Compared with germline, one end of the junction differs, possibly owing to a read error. The CDR3 loop reads CASSQDGGLAVTPQHF. The DNA for the CDR3 is TGTGCCAGCAGCCAAGATGGGGGACTAGCTGTAACCCCGCAGCACTTC. The chain employs TRBV14 and TRBJ2-7; 9 bases align to TRBD2. Per the germline V gene, CDR1 is SGHDN and CDR2 is FVKESK. This CDR3 is built from 16 residues.

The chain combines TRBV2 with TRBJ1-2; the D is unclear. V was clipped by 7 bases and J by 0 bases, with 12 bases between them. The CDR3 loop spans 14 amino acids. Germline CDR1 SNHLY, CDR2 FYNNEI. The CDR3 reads CASTGERANYGYTF. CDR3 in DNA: TGTGCCAGCACTGGAGAAAGAGCTAACTATGGCTACACCTTC. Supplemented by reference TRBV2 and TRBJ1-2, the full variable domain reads EPEVTQTPSHQVTQMGQEVILRCVPISNHLYFYWYRQILGQKVEFLVSFYNNEISEKSEIFDDQFSVERPDGSNFTLKIRSTKLEDSAMYFCASTGERANYGYTFGSGTRLTVV.

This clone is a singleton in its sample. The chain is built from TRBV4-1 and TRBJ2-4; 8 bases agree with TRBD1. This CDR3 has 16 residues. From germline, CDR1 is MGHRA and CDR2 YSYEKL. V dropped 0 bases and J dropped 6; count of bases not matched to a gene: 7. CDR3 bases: TGCGCCAGCAGCCAAGATCCCGGACAGGGAGGAAACATTCAGTACTTC. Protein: CASSQDPGQGGNIQYF.

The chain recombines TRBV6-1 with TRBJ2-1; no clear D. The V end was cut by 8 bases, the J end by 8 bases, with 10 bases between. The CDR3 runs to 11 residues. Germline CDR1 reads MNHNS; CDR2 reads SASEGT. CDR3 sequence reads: CASSPIDEQFF. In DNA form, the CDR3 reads TGTGCCAGCTCCCCAATCGATGAGCAGTTCTTC.

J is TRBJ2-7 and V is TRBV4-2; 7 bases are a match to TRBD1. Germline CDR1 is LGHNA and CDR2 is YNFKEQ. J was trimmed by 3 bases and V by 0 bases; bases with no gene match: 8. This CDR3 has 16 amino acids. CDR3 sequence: CASSQDVRDSLYEQYF. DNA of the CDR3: TGTGCCAGCAGCCAAGATGTTCGGGACAGCCTCTACGAGCAGTACTTC.

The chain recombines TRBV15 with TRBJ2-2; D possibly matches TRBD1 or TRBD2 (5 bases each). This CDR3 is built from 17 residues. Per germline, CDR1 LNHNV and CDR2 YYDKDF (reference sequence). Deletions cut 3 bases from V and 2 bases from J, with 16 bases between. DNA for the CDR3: TGTGCCACCAGCAGGAAGGGGATAGCGCCCAACACCGGGGAGCTGTTTTTT. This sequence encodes CATSRKGIAPNTGELFF.

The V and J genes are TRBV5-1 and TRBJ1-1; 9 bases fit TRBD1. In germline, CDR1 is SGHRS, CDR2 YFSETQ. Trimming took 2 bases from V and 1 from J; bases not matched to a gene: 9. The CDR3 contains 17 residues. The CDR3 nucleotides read TGCGCCAGCAGCTTTACATCCGGGACAGGGACGAACACTGAAGCTTTCTTT. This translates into CASSFTSGTGTNTEAFF.

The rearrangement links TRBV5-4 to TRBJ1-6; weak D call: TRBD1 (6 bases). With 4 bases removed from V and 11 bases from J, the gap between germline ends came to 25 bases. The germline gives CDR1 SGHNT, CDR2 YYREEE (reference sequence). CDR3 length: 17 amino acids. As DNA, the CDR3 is TGTGCCAGCAGCCCTGGCCAGGGGATCGGAGCCAGGACACCCCTCCACTTT. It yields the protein CASSPGQGIGARTPLHF.

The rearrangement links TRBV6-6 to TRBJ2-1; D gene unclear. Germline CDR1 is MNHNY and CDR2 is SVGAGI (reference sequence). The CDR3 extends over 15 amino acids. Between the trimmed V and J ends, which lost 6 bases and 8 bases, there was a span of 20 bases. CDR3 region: CASRQGRTSGDEQFF. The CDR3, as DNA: TGTGCCAGCAGACAAGGACGGACCTCGGGCGATGAGCAGTTCTTC.

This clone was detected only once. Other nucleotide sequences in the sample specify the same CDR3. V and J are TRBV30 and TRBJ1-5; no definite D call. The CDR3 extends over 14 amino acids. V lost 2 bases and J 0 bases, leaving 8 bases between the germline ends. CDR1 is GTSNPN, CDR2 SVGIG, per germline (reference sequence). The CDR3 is CAWSSGNSNQPQHF. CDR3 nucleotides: TGTGCCTGGAGTTCTGGGAATAGCAATCAGCCCCAGCATTTT.

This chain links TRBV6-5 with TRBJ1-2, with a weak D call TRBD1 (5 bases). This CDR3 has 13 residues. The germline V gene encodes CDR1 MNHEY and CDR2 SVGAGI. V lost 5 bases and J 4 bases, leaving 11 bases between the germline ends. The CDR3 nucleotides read TGTGCCAGCAGTCCGACGGGGCTCTATGGCTACACCTTC. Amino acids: CASSPTGLYGYTF.

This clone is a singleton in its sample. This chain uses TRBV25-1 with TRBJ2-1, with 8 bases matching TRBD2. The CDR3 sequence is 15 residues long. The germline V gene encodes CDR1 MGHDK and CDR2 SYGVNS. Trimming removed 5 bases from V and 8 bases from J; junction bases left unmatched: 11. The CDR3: CASSRAGGARDEQFF. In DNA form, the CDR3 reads TGTGCCAGCAGTCGCGCGGGGGGCGCTCGCGATGAGCAGTTCTTC.